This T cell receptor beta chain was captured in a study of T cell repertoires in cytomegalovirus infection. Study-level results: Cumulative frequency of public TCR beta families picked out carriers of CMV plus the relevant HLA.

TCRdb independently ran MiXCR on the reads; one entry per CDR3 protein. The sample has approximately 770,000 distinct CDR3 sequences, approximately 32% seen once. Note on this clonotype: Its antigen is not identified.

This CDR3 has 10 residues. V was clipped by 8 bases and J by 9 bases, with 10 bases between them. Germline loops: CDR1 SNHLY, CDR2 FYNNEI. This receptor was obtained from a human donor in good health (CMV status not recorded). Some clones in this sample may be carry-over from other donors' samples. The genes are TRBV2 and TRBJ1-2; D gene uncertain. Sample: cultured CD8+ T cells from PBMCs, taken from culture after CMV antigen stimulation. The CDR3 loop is CASARDSYTF. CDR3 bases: TGTGCCAGCGCGAGAGACAGCTACACCTTC.